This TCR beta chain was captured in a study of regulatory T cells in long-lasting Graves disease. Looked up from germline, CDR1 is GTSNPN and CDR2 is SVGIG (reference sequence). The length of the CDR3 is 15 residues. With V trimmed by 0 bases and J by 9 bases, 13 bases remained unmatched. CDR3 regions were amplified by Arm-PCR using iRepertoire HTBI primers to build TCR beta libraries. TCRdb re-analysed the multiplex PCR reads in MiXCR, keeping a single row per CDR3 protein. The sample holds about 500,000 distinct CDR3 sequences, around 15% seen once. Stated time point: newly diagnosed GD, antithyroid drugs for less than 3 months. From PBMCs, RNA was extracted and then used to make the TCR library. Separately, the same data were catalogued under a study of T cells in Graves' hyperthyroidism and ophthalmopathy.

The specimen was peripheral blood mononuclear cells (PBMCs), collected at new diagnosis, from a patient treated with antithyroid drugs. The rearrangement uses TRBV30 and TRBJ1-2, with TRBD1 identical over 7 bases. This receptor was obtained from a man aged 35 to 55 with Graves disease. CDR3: CAWSVPGGIGLRYTF. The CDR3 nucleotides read TGTGCCTGGAGTGTACCAGGGGGAATTGGCCTACGCTACACCTTC.